This TCR beta chain was obtained from a study of T cells in localized non-small cell lung cancer. Profiled with immunoSEQ multiplex PCR; TCRdb holds only in-frame clones, not every one. Of around 94,000 clones in the sample, roughly 90% were seen once. Regarding the study as a whole: As only one tumor region underwent sequencing, heterogeneity remains possible. Longer survival (overall) was linked to higher T cell density in blood. In adjacent lung appeared a median 57 of the top 100 tumor clones.

As to this clone: Its target is unknown.

The junction had 6 bases not matched to a gene; V was cut back by 6 bases and J by 1 base. Germline V gives CDR1 KGHSH, CDR2 LQKENI. The CDR3 covers 15 residues. The sample in question was peripheral blood, obtained before any cancer treatment. The receptor's source is a man between 40 and 69 years old with stage I squamous cell lung carcinoma. The chain joins TRBV18 to TRBJ1-5; 7 nucleotides line up with TRBD1. DNA of the CDR3: TGTGCCAGCTCTCAAGGGACAGCCAGCAATCAGCCCCAGCATTTT. This gives the protein CASSQGTASNQPQHF.